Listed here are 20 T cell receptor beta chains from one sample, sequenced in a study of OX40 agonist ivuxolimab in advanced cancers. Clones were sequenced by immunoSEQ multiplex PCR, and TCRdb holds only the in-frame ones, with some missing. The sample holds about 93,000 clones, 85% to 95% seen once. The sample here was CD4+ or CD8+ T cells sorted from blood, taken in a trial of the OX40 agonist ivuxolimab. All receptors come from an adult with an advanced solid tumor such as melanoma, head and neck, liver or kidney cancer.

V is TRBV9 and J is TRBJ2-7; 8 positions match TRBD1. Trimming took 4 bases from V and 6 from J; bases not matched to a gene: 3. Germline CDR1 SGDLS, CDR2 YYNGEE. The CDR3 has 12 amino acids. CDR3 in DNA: TGTGCCAGCAGCCGGACAGGGCCCGAGCAGTACTTC. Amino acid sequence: CASSRTGPEQYF.

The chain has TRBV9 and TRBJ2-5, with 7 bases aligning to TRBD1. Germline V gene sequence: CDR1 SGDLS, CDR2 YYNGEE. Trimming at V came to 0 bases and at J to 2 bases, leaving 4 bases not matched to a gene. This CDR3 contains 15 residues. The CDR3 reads CASSVAGTDQETQYF. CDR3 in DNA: TGTGCCAGCAGCGTAGCGGGGACAGATCAAGAGACCCAGTACTTC.

The CDR3 DNA is TGTGCCAGCAGCACCCGGGACAGTAATAATTCACCCCTCCACTTT. Translating it yields CASSTRDSNNSPLHF. This chain uses TRBV7-9 with TRBJ1-6; 7 bases agree with TRBD1. This CDR3 region has 15 residues. Germline CDR1 and CDR2: SEHNR and FQNEAQ (reference sequence). J was trimmed by 5 bases and V by 5 bases; bases with no gene match: 6.

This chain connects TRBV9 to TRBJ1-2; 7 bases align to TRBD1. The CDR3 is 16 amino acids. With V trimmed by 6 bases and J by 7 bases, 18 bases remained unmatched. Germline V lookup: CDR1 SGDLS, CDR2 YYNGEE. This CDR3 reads CASKVAPGTDAFGYTF. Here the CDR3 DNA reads TGTGCCAGCAAGGTGGCCCCGGGGACAGATGCGTTTGGCTACACCTTC. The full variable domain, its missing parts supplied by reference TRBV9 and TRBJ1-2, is DSGVTQTPKHLITATGQRVTLRCSPRSGDLSVYWYQQSLDQGLQFLIQYYNGEERAKGNILERFSAQQFPDLHSELNLSSLELGDSALYFCASKVAPGTDAFGYTFGSGTRLTVV.

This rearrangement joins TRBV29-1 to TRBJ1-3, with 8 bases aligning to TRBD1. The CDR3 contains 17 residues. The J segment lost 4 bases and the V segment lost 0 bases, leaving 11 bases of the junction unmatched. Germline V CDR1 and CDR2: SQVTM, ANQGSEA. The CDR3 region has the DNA TGCAGCGTTGAAGATGATGGGCAGGGGGCAGAAGGAAACACCATATATTTT. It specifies CSVEDDGQGAEGNTIYF. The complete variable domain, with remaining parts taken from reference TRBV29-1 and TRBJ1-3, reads SAVISQKPSRDICQRGTSLTIQCQVDSQVTMMFWYRQQPGQSLTLIATANQGSEATYESGFVIDKFPISRPNLTFSTLTVSNMSPEDSSIYLCSVEDDGQGAEGNTIYFGEGSWLTVV.

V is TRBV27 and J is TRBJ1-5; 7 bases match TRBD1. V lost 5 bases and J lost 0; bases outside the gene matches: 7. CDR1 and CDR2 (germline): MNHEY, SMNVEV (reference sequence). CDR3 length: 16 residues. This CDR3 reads CASSNTGEYSNQPQHF. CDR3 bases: TGTGCCAGCAGTAATACAGGGGAATATAGCAATCAGCCCCAGCATTTT.

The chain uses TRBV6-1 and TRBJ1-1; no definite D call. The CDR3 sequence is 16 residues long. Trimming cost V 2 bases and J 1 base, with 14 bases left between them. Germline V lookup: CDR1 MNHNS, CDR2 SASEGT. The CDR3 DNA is TGTGCCAGCAGTGAATCAGGTCCATTGCCGAACACTGAAGCTTTCTTT. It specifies CASSESGPLPNTEAFF.

CDR3 loop: CAWSTGNYGYTF. The DNA of the CDR3 is TGTGCCTGGAGTACAGGGAACTATGGCTACACCTTC. The J gene is TRBJ1-2, the V gene TRBV30; a possible D gene is TRBD1 (6 bases). The CDR3 is made up of 12 amino acids. V was cut by 2 bases and J by 2 bases, with 6 bases left in between. Per germline, CDR1 GTSNPN and CDR2 SVGIG (reference sequence).

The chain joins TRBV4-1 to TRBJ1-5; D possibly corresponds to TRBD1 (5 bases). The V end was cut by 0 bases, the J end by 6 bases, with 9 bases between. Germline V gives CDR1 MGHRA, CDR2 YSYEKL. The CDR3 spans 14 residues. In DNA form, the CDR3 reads TGCGCCAGCAGCCAAGATCGAGGGGTTCAGCCCCAGCATTTT. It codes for CASSQDRGVQPQHF.

The CDR3 DNA reads as TGTGCCAGCAGCGCGACAGGGAGGGATCACAATGAGCAGTTCTTC. It yields the protein CASSATGRDHNEQFF. V usage is TRBV9 and J usage is TRBJ2-1; tentatively, D is TRBD1 or TRBD2 (7 bases each). The V and J ends lost 3 bases and 5 bases respectively, with 15 bases between them. The CDR3 runs to 15 residues. Germline V gene data show CDR1 as SGDLS and CDR2 as YYNGEE.

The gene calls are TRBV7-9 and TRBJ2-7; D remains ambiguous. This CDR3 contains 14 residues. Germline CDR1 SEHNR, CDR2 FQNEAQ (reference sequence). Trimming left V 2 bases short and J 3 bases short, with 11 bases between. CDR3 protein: CASSLPGQNYEQYF. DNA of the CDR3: TGTGCCAGCAGCTTACCGGGTCAGAACTACGAGCAGTACTTC.

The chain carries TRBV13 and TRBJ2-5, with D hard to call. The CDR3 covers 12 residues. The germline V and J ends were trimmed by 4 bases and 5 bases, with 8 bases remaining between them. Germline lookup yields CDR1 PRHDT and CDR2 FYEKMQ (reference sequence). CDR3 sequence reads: CASSSYLETQYF. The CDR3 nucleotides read TGTGCCAGCAGCTCCTATCTTGAGACCCAGTACTTC.

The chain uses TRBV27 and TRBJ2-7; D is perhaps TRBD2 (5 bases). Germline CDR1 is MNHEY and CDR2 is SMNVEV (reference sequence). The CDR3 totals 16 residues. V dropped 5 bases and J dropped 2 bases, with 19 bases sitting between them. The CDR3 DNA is TGTGCCAGCAGTCTACTCTACTCGGGGTTACCCTACGAGCAGTACTTC. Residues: CASSLLYSGLPYEQYF.

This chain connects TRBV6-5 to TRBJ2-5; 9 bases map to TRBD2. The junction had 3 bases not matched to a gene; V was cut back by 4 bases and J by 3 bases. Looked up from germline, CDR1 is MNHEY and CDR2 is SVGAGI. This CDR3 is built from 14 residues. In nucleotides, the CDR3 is TGTGCCAGCAGTTTAGCGGGGGCTAAAGAGACCCAGTACTTC. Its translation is CASSLAGAKETQYF.

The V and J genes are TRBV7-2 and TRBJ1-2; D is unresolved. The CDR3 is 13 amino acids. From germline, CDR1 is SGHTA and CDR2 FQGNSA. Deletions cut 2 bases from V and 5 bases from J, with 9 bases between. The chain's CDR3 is CASSLLMEYGYTF. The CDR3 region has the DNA TGTGCCAGCAGCTTATTGATGGAATATGGCTACACCTTC.

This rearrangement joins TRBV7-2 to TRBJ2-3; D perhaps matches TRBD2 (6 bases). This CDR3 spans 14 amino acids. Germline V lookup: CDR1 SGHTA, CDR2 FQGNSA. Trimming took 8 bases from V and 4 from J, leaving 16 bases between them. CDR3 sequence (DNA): TGTGCCAGCGATACTAGCACGGGTTCAGATACGCAGTATTTT. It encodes CASDTSTGSDTQYF. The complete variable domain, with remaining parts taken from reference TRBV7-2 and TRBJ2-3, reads GAGVSQSPSNKVTEKGKDVELRCDPISGHTALYWYRQSLGQGLEFLIYFQGNSAPDKSGLPSDRFSAERTGGSVSTLTIQRTQQEDSAVYLCASDTSTGSDTQYFGPGTRLTVL.

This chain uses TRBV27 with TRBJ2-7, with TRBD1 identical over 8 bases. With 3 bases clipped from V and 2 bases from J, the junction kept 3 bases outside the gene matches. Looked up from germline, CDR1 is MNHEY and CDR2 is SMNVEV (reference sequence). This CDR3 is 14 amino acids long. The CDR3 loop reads CASSLGQETYEQYF. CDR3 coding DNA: TGTGCCAGCAGTTTGGGACAGGAAACCTACGAGCAGTACTTC.

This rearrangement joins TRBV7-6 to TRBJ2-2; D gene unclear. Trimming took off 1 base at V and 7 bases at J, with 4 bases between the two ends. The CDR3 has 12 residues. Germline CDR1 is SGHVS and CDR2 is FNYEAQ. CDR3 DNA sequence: TGTGCCAGCAGCTTAGGGGACGGGGAGCTGTTTTTT. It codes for CASSLGDGELFF.

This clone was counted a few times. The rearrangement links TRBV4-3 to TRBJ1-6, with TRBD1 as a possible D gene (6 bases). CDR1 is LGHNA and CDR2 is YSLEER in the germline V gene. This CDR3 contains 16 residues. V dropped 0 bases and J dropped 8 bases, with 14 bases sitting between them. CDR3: CASSQDRAGADSPLHF. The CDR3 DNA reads TGCGCCAGCAGCCAAGATCGAGCGGGGGCCGATTCACCCCTCCACTTT.

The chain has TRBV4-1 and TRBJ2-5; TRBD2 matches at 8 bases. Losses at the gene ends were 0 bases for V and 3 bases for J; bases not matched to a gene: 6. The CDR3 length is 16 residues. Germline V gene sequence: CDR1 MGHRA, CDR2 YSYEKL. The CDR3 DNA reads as TGCGCCAGCAGCCAAGATGGCCAGCGGGAGAAAGAGACCCAGTACTTC. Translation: CASSQDGQREKETQYF.